This T cell receptor (beta chain) is drawn from a study of T-cell reconstitution after alpha-beta-depleted transplantation in children. Study outcomes and limitations: About two months after transplant, alpha-beta T cells reportedly came from several hundred expanded graft clones. T-cell counts and diversity at one year following transplant were attributed mainly to newly produced T cells. Some patients' high day-60 TCRbeta diversity was traced to surviving recipient T cells and thymic progenitors.

In this sample, this clonotype turned up many times. No antigen is known for it. Unique molecular identifiers were incorporated into the prepared TCRbeta library. Via MiXCR, TCRdb re-called the PCR reads, giving one row per CDR3 protein. Here the sample spans hundreds of thousands of distinct CDR3 sequences, roughly 17% being singletons. The CDR3 spans 17 residues. Trimming took 3 bases from V and 3 from J; bases not matched to a gene: 14. Germline V gene sequence: CDR1 DFQATT, CDR2 SNEGSKA (reference sequence). This chain uses TRBV20-1 with TRBJ2-4; 7 nucleotides line up with TRBD2. Sequenced material: PBMCs, mostly from graft donor cells, taken 360 days after TCRalphabeta/CD19-depleted stem cell transplant. This sequence originates from a boy younger than two who had a stem cell transplant for Wiskott-Aldrich syndrome, so the T cells may come from the graft donor. Written as DNA, the CDR3 is TGCAGTGCTAGTATGAGGGGCGGGGGATGGGGCAAAAACATTCAGTACTTC. Translation gives CSASMRGGGWGKNIQYF.